Below, 29 T cell receptor beta chains from the same sample are listed, as sequenced in a study of blood T cell repertoires in COVID-19. The assay was immunoSEQ multiplex PCR, and TCRdb's table has in-frame clones only and misses some. The sample lists 200,000 to 250,000 clones; around 90% were seen once. The sequenced material came from PBMCs or T cells enriched from blood (not recorded which). Receptor source: a man aged 25-40 years who had been exposed to COVID-19.

The rearrangement joins TRBV29-1 to TRBJ2-5, with D perhaps matching TRBD2 (5 bases). The V end lost 3 bases, the J end lost 5 bases, and 22 bases lay between the germline ends. The CDR3 is made up of 16 amino acids. Germline V lookup: CDR1 SQVTM, CDR2 ANQGSEA. The DNA for the CDR3 is TGCAGCGTTGACCTACTAGACCCCCTCATGGGGGAGACCCAGTACTTC. Encoded protein: CSVDLLDPLMGETQYF.

This clone appeared once. V and J are TRBV18 and TRBJ2-3, with 7 nucleotides matching TRBD2. In germline, CDR1 is KGHSH, CDR2 LQKENI. The CDR3 is 17 residues long. Unmatched junction bases numbered 13, after V lost 3 bases and J lost 4 bases. This chain's CDR3 is CASSPGRGSSRADTQYF. The CDR3 bases are TGTGCCAGCTCACCGGGGCGGGGGTCCTCAAGGGCAGATACGCAGTATTTT.

The V and J genes are TRBV20-1 and TRBJ2-1, with 7 bases matching TRBD2. Per germline, CDR1 DFQATT and CDR2 SNEGSKA (reference sequence). CDR3 size: 8 residues. The trim removed 5 bases at V and 15 bases at J, leaving 1 base unmatched. The CDR3 region is CSAPGGFF. The CDR3, as DNA: TGCAGTGCTCCGGGGGGGTTCTTC.

This rearrangement joins TRBV7-9 to TRBJ2-7; 8 nucleotides align to TRBD1. Germline V lookup: CDR1 SEHNR, CDR2 FQNEAQ (reference sequence). This CDR3 has 15 amino acids. The V gene end was trimmed by 3 bases and the J gene end by 0 bases; junction bases not matched to a gene: 4. The CDR3 coding sequence is TGTGCCAGCAGCTTTCGACAGGGGAACTCCTACGAGCAGTACTTC. Translating it yields CASSFRQGNSYEQYF.

The chain joins TRBV5-1 to TRBJ1-1, with D perhaps matching TRBD1 (6 bases). This CDR3 has 14 amino acids. The ends were cut back, 2 bases at V and 4 bases at J, with 12 bases in the middle. The germline gives CDR1 SGHRS, CDR2 YFSETQ. The CDR3 DNA follows: TGCGCCAGCAGCTTCGCACAGGGTGGCACTGAAGCTTTCTTT. It encodes CASSFAQGGTEAFF.

V and J are TRBV15 and TRBJ2-3; a weak D match, TRBD1 (7 bases). CDR1 is LNHNV and CDR2 is YYDKDF in the germline V gene (reference sequence). V was cut by 3 bases and J by 6 bases, with 13 bases left in between. This CDR3 spans 14 amino acids. This CDR3 reads CATSRTGRTDTQYF. The DNA for the CDR3 is TGTGCCACCAGCAGGACAGGGAGGACTGATACGCAGTATTTT.

This clone was detected only a few times. The chain employs TRBV10-1 and TRBJ1-1; no definite D call. CDR1 is WNHNN, CDR2 SYGVQD, per germline (reference sequence). CDR3 length: 15 residues. V lost 2 bases to trimming and J lost 4 bases, with 14 bases between them. CDR3 in amino acids: CASSEGRALVTEAFF. Here the CDR3 DNA reads TGCGCCAGCAGTGAGGGGAGAGCCTTGGTCACTGAAGCTTTCTTT.

The chain uses TRBV2 and TRBJ1-5, with D possibly matching TRBD1 (6 bases). V was cut by 6 bases and J by 0 bases, with 21 bases left in between. Germline V gene lookup returns CDR1 SNHLY and CDR2 FYNNEI. The CDR3 loop spans 18 amino acids. CDR3: CASRAGRQAPYSNQPQHF. In DNA form, the CDR3 reads TGTGCCAGCAGGGCGGGTCGACAGGCACCCTATAGCAATCAGCCCCAGCATTTT.

This CDR3 is CAWSATGGGQPQHF. As DNA, the CDR3 is TGTGCCTGGAGTGCTACAGGGGGCGGTCAGCCCCAGCATTTT. The V and J genes are TRBV30 and TRBJ1-5, with 9 bases that match TRBD1. Germline CDR1 and CDR2: GTSNPN and SVGIG (reference sequence). The CDR3 consists of 14 residues. With 1 base clipped from V and 6 bases from J, the junction kept 4 bases outside the gene matches.

The CDR3 DNA reads as TGTGCCAGCAGCTTGGGACTAGCGGGGGGAGAGAATGAGCAGTTCTTC. Amino acids: CASSLGLAGGENEQFF. The chain joins TRBV5-5 to TRBJ2-1, with 13 bases matching TRBD2. The germline CDR1 and CDR2 sequences are SGHKS and YYEKEE (reference sequence). The CDR3 length is 16 residues. V shed 0 bases and J 7 bases; nucleotides not matched to a gene: 4.

The V and J genes are TRBV6-5 and TRBJ2-5, with 7 bases aligning to TRBD2. Germline-derived CDR1 and CDR2 are MNHEY and SVGAGI. The CDR3 is 15 residues long. Trimming at V came to 4 bases and at J to 2 bases, leaving 7 bases not matched to a gene. CDR3 sequence (DNA): TGTGCCAGCAGTTCCCCCCCTAGCGGACAAGAGACCCAGTACTTC. The encoded protein is CASSSPPSGQETQYF.

CDR3 loop: CASSYYRDLNLMNTEAFF. As DNA, the CDR3 is TGTGCCAGCAGTTATTATCGGGACTTGAACCTCATGAACACTGAAGCTTTCTTT. V gene TRBV6-9 combines with J gene TRBJ1-1, with a possible D match to TRBD1 (5 bases). The CDR3 is 18 amino acids. V lost 1 base, J lost 0 bases, and 18 bases lay in between. The V gene's germline CDR1 is MNHGY and CDR2 SVAAGI.

This chain uses TRBV25-1 with TRBJ1-3; D perhaps matches TRBD1 (6 bases). The germline V and J ends were trimmed by 9 bases and 0 bases, with 15 bases remaining between them. The germline CDR1 and CDR2 sequences are MGHDK and SYGVNS. This CDR3 has 15 amino acids. CDR3 coding DNA: TGTGCCAGTCAGGGGTCAACTATCTCTGGAAACACCATATATTTT. Amino acids: CASQGSTISGNTIYF.

The rearrangement links TRBV6-5 to TRBJ2-5; 8 nucleotides line up with TRBD2. The CDR3 covers 15 residues. The V segment lost 4 bases and the J segment 0 bases; nucleotides outside the gene matches: 4. Germline values: CDR1 MNHEY, CDR2 SVGAGI. The CDR3 coding sequence is TGTGCCAGCAGTTCCCTAGCGGGTCACCAAGAGACCCAGTACTTC. This translates into CASSSLAGHQETQYF.

The chain joins TRBV28 to TRBJ1-2; D remains unclear. From germline, CDR1 is MDHEN and CDR2 SYDVKM. This CDR3 spans 15 amino acids. The germline V and J ends were trimmed by 5 bases and 1 base, with 14 bases remaining between them. The CDR3 region is CASSPQRSLNYGYTF. CDR3 DNA: TGTGCCAGCAGTCCGCAGCGATCCCTTAACTATGGCTACACCTTC.

The chain is built from TRBV3-1 (or the pseudogene TRBV3-2) and TRBJ2-7; D uncertain. Germline CDR1 LGHDT, CDR2 YNNKEL (reference sequence). Trimming cost V 2 bases and J 5 bases, with 4 bases left between them. CDR3 length: 11 residues. CDR3 coding DNA: TGTGCCAGCAGCCAAATCAACGAGCAGTACTTC. Its translation is CASSQINEQYF.

The chain links TRBV10-2 to TRBJ2-1; 7 bases are a match to TRBD2. Unmatched junction bases numbered 6, after V lost 10 bases and J lost 3 bases. CDR3 length equals 13 residues. CDR1 WSHSY and CDR2 SAAADI come from the germline V gene. In DNA form, the CDR3 reads TGCGCCACCCAGTTAGCGGGCTACAATGAGCAGTTCTTC. Translation gives CATQLAGYNEQFF.

This sequence joins TRBV5-1 and TRBJ2-2; D might be TRBD1 (5 bases). Between the trimmed V and J ends, which lost 0 bases and 6 bases, there was a span of 9 bases. Germline CDR1 SGHRS, CDR2 YFSETQ. The CDR3 spans 14 residues. The CDR3 protein is CASSLVRAAGELFF. Written as DNA, the CDR3 is TGCGCCAGCAGCTTGGTCAGGGCGGCCGGGGAGCTGTTTTTT.

This clone was seen once. J is TRBJ2-2 and V is TRBV2; 7 bases are shared with TRBD1. This CDR3 is built from 15 residues. Looked up from germline, CDR1 is SNHLY and CDR2 is FYNNEI. The J segment lost 6 bases and the V segment lost 4 bases, leaving 8 bases of the junction unmatched. The CDR3 here is CASSAAGGRAGELFF. CDR3 nucleotides: TGTGCCAGCAGTGCCGCAGGGGGTCGGGCCGGGGAGCTGTTTTTT.

The CDR3 DNA sequence: TGTGCCAGCAGCCCCCAATGGGCAGGGGTTACAGATACGCAGTATTTT. Amino acids: CASSPQWAGVTDTQYF. The chain employs TRBV5-6 and TRBJ2-3; D may be TRBD1 (6 bases). Trimming pared 4 bases from V and 3 bases from J, leaving 18 bases between. Germline values: CDR1 SGHDT, CDR2 YYEEEE. There are 16 residues in the CDR3.

This sequence joins TRBV29-1 and TRBJ2-2; 8 positions agree with TRBD1. The CDR3 has 14 residues. Germline V gene sequence: CDR1 SQVTM, CDR2 ANQGSEA. V was pared by 6 bases and J by 1 base, with 4 bases of the junction left unmatched. CDR3: CSVRQGLNTGELFF. The DNA for the CDR3 is TGCAGCGTCCGACAGGGGCTGAACACCGGGGAGCTGTTTTTT.

The table lists this clone with a few counts. Other nucleotide sequences in the sample specify the same CDR3. The chain has TRBV20-1 and TRBJ1-2, with unresolved D. CDR1 is DFQATT, CDR2 SNEGSKA, per germline (reference sequence). The CDR3 loop spans 10 amino acids. V was clipped by 6 bases and J by 4 bases, with 6 bases between them. CDR3 region: CSAPGYGYTF. The CDR3 DNA reads TGCAGTGCACCGGGCTATGGCTACACCTTC.

The chain combines TRBV7-9 with TRBJ1-2; 9 bases match TRBD1. CDR3 length: 14 amino acids. Germline V CDR1 and CDR2: SEHNR, FQNEAQ (reference sequence). V trimming: 5 bases; J trimming: 3 bases; junction bases outside the gene matches: 4. CDR3: CASSATGGDYGYTF. CDR3 nucleotides: TGTGCCAGCAGCGCAACAGGGGGCGACTATGGCTACACCTTC.

The V and J genes are TRBV7-7 and TRBJ2-3, with TRBD2 matching over 12 bases. J was trimmed by 6 bases and V by 5 bases; bases with no gene match: 6. CDR3 size: 15 residues. Per the germline V gene, CDR1 is SSHAT and CDR2 is FNYEAQ (reference sequence). CDR3 sequence (DNA): TGTGCCAGCAGCCCTAGCGGGGGGGCACAGGATACGCAGTATTTT. The encoded protein is CASSPSGGAQDTQYF.

This clone has only one observation. The chain recombines TRBV5-1 with TRBJ1-2; weak D call: TRBD1 (6 bases). The CDR3 extends over 16 amino acids. V gave up 0 bases and J gave up 7 bases, with 19 bases separating them. CDR1 is SGHRS, CDR2 YFSETQ, per germline. The CDR3 region is CASSLGVTGGMRGYTF. CDR3 DNA: TGCGCCAGCAGCTTGGGGGTGACAGGAGGTATGCGTGGCTACACCTTC.

This chain uses TRBV6-2 or TRBV6-3 with TRBJ2-2; D is perhaps TRBD1 (5 bases). Germline V gives CDR1 MNHEY, CDR2 SVGEGT. V was cut by 5 bases and J by 2 bases, with 12 bases left in between. The length of the CDR3 is 15 residues. The CDR3 here is CASSNLGLNTGELFF. For the CDR3, the DNA is TGTGCCAGCAGTAATCTGGGGCTAAACACCGGGGAGCTGTTTTTT.

The V call is TRBV14, the J call TRBJ1-2, with D possibly being TRBD1 (6 bases). The CDR3 length is 15 residues. V gave up 4 bases and J gave up 5 bases, with 17 bases separating them. Germline assignment: CDR1 SGHDN and CDR2 FVKESK. The CDR3 loop reads CASSLSLDSGYGYTF. DNA of the CDR3: TGTGCCAGCAGCCTCTCGTTGGACAGCGGATATGGCTACACCTTC.

A word on this clone: This CDR3 is missing its conserved last phenylalanine or tryptophan, likely due to a read error. Because the CDR3's place on the DNA is in doubt, the DNA is left out and the CDR3 is given as listed by TCRdb. V usage is TRBV28 and J usage is TRBJ1-2. The CDR3 is 9 residues long, counting both termini. The germline V gene encodes CDR1 MDHEN and CDR2 SYDVKM. The CDR3 is CASSLWRGL.

V usage is TRBV2 and J usage is TRBJ1-3; a weak D match, TRBD1 (6 bases). Looked up from germline, CDR1 is SNHLY and CDR2 is FYNNEI. V was clipped by 2 bases and J by 4 bases, with 12 bases between them. This CDR3 contains 15 residues. The CDR3 sequence: CASSELGARGNTIYF. CDR3 sequence (DNA): TGTGCCAGCAGTGAATTGGGGGCGCGCGGAAACACCATATATTTT. Full variable domain (remainder filled in from reference TRBV2 and TRBJ1-3): EPEVTQTPSHQVTQMGQEVILRCVPISNHLYFYWYRQILGQKVEFLVSFYNNEISEKSEIFDDQFSVERPDGSNFTLKIRSTKLEDSAMYFCASSELGARGNTIYFGEGSWLTVV.